This T cell receptor (beta chain) was observed in a study of T-cell reconstitution after alpha-beta-depleted transplantation in children. TCRbeta library construction was performed incorporating unique molecular identifiers. TCRdb re-called the PCR reads through MiXCR, storing one row per CDR3 protein. The data hold about half a million distinct CDR3 sequences, with approximately 12% observed a single time. This clonotype was seen a few times. Specimen: PBMCs from the stem cell graft donor, collected from the stem cell graft. This TCR came from a human donor who donated a stem cell graft to a child with combined immunodeficiency.

CDR3 in amino acids: CASSQLAGEHEQFF. The CDR3 DNA follows: TGTGCCAGCAGCCAACTGGCGGGAGAGCATGAGCAGTTCTTC. The V call is TRBV3-1, the J call TRBJ2-1; 7 bases line up with TRBD2. CDR3 size: 14 residues. The V gene end was trimmed by 2 bases and the J gene end by 8 bases; junction bases not matched to a gene: 6. Germline CDR1 LGHDT, CDR2 YNNKEL (reference sequence).